This T cell receptor beta chain was profiled in a study of blood T cells in healthy people across ages. Combining a sample-barcoded 5' primer with a J-beta primer mix, a second PCR ran for roughly 7 to 12 cycles. TCRdb re-called the 5' RACE reads through MiXCR, storing one row per CDR3 protein. The sample contains 350,000 to 450,000 distinct CDR3 sequences, 52% of which appear only once. Germline V gives CDR1 DFQATT, CDR2 SNEGSKA (reference sequence). J gave up 9 bases and V 7 bases, and 10 bases lay outside the gene matches. CDR3 length equals 14 residues. This clonotype showed up just a few times. Sequenced input: blood. This chain connects TRBV20-1 to TRBJ2-1, with 12 bases aligning to TRBD2. The clonotype was recovered from a man in his fifties or sixties in good health. The CDR3: CSGLATSGGFEQFF. The CDR3 DNA is TGCAGTGGCCTCGCGACTAGCGGGGGTTTTGAGCAGTTCTTC.